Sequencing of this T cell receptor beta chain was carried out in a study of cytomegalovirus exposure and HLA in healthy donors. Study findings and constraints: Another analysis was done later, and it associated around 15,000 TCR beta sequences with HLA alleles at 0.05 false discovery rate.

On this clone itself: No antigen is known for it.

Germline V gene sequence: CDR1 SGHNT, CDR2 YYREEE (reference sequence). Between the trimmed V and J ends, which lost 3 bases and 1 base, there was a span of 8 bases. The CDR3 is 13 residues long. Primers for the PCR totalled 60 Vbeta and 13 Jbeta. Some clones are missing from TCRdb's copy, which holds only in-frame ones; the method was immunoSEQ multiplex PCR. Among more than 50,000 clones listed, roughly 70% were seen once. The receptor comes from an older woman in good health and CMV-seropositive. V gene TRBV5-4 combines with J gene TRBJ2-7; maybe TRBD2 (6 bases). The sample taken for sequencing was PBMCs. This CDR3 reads CASSSGGSYEQYF. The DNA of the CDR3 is TGTGCCAGCAGCTCCGGGGGTTCCTACGAGCAGTACTTC.